The 26 T cell receptor beta chains listed next were all sequenced from one sample in a study of OX40 agonist ivuxolimab in advanced cancers. Clones were sequenced by immunoSEQ multiplex PCR, and TCRdb holds only the in-frame ones, with some missing. The sample carries 65,000 to 85,000 clones, 86% recorded once. Source: CD4+ or CD8+ T cells sorted from blood, taken in a trial of the OX40 agonist ivuxolimab. Receptor source: an adult with an advanced solid tumor such as melanoma, head and neck, liver or kidney cancer.

Sample share makes this clone medium-sized. Other DNA variants within this sample encode the same CDR3. The V and J genes are TRBV5-5 and TRBJ2-2, with D possibly being TRBD1 or TRBD2 (6 bases each). V was trimmed by 3 bases and J by 1 base, leaving 10 bases between them. Germline V lookup: CDR1 SGHKS, CDR2 YYEKEE (reference sequence). This CDR3 is built from 15 residues. DNA for the CDR3: TGTGCCAGCAGCTCCGGAGGGGGGAACACCGGGGAGCTGTTTTTT. Amino acid sequence: CASSSGGGNTGELFF. Full variable domain (remainder filled in from reference TRBV5-5 and TRBJ2-2): DAGVTQSPTHLIKTRGQQVTLRCSPISGHKSVSWYQQVLGQGPQFIFQYYEKEERGRGNFPDRFSARQFPNYSSELNVNALLLGDSALYLCASSSGGGNTGELFFGEGSRLTVL.

The chain couples TRBV9 to TRBJ2-7; 11 bases match TRBD1. The CDR3 covers 14 residues. Trimming at V came to 4 bases and at J to 4 bases, leaving 4 bases not matched to a gene. CDR1 and CDR2 (germline): SGDLS, YYNGEE. Here the CDR3 reads CASSIGTGGYEQYF. The CDR3 DNA follows: TGTGCCAGCAGCATAGGGACAGGGGGATACGAGCAGTACTTC.

The chain joins TRBV4-2 to TRBJ2-1; TRBD2 matches 11 bases. V trimming: 2 bases; J trimming: 0 bases; junction bases outside the gene matches: 3. Germline lookup yields CDR1 LGHNA and CDR2 YNFKEQ. The CDR3 is made up of 17 amino acids. The CDR3 sequence is CASSQLAGGHSYNEQFF. CDR3 in DNA: TGTGCCAGCAGCCAATTAGCGGGGGGGCACTCCTACAATGAGCAGTTCTTC.

This clone appeared a single time. V is TRBV18 and J is TRBJ2-3; D call uncertain. The CDR3 runs 12 residues. Per germline, CDR1 KGHSH and CDR2 LQKENI. Trimming pared 5 bases from V and 6 bases from J, leaving 9 bases between. DNA of the CDR3: TGTGCCAGCTCAACCTCGCTGGATACGCAGTATTTT. This sequence encodes CASSTSLDTQYF. Full variable domain (missing parts from reference TRBV18 and TRBJ2-3): NAGVMQNPRHLVRRRGQEARLRCSPMKGHSHVYWYRQLPEEGLKFMVYLQKENIIDESGMPKERFSAEFPKEGPSILRIQQVVRGDSAAYFCASSTSLDTQYFGPGTRLTVL.

The V and J genes are TRBV18 and TRBJ2-1; D ambiguous. V lost 6 bases to trimming and J lost 7 bases, with 10 bases between them. This CDR3 comprises 12 residues. Germline V gene lookup returns CDR1 KGHSH and CDR2 LQKENI. The CDR3: CASSTEKNEQFF. The CDR3 DNA reads TGTGCCAGCTCGACCGAGAAGAATGAGCAGTTCTTC.

J is TRBJ2-1 and V is TRBV28; perhaps TRBD1 as D (8 bases). The CDR3 is made up of 13 amino acids. CDR1 is MDHEN, CDR2 SYDVKM, per germline. V dropped 7 bases and J dropped 6 bases, with 13 bases sitting between them. Here the CDR3 reads CASTGGGGNEQFF. The CDR3, as DNA: TGTGCCAGCACAGGGGGCGGGGGCAATGAGCAGTTCTTC.

This clone showed up just once. V and J are TRBV28 and TRBJ1-5; possible D gene TRBD1, 6 bases. V lost 2 bases, J lost 3 bases, and 14 bases lay in between. The germline gives CDR1 MDHEN, CDR2 SYDVKM. CDR3 length: 16 amino acids. The CDR3 DNA sequence: TGTGCCAGCAGTTTAACTATTAGGGGGATCAATCAGCCCCAGCATTTT. It encodes CASSLTIRGINQPQHF.

This clone has only one observation. The chain links TRBV2 to TRBJ2-1; TRBD2 agrees at 7 bases. The J segment lost 10 bases and the V segment lost 6 bases, leaving 6 bases of the junction unmatched. This CDR3 comprises 12 residues. The germline gives CDR1 SNHLY, CDR2 FYNNEI. The CDR3, as DNA: TGTGCCAGCAGCCGGCGGGAGTACGAGCAGTTCTTC. The encoded protein is CASSRREYEQFF.

This sequence joins TRBV5-6 and TRBJ2-7, with unresolved D. Germline V lookup: CDR1 SGHDT, CDR2 YYEEEE. This CDR3 is 13 amino acids long. The V gene lost 4 bases and the J gene lost 3 bases, with 11 bases spanning the gap. The CDR3 DNA follows: TGTGCCAGCAGCCCCCTCCAATACTACGAGCAGTACTTC. Protein product: CASSPLQYYEQYF.

The CDR3 nucleotides read TGTGCCAGCCGTCGTTCAGGGGTTAAGGATCAGCCCCAGCATTTT. It specifies CASRRSGVKDQPQHF. V is TRBV2 and J is TRBJ1-5; tentatively, D is TRBD1 (6 bases). The CDR3 runs to 15 residues. The ends were cut back, 8 bases at V and 5 bases at J, with 19 bases in the middle. Germline V gene sequence: CDR1 SNHLY, CDR2 FYNNEI.

V gene TRBV28 combines with J gene TRBJ1-5; D gene unclear. The germline gives CDR1 MDHEN, CDR2 SYDVKM. Trimming removed 3 bases from V and 0 bases from J, with 0 bases in between. CDR3 size: 12 residues. CDR3 DNA: TGTGCCAGCAGTTTTAGCAATCAGCCCCAGCATTTT. Protein sequence: CASSFSNQPQHF.

This chain links TRBV6-5 with TRBJ2-5; TRBD1 aligns across 9 bases. The CDR3 contains 13 residues. Germline CDR1 is MNHEY and CDR2 is SVGAGI. V lost 2 bases to trimming and J lost 7 bases; unmatched junction nucleotides: 2. The CDR3, as DNA: TGTGCCAGCAGTTACCGACAGGGGGTGACCCAGTACTTC. It specifies CASSYRQGVTQYF.

The chain combines TRBV6-6 with TRBJ2-5; 10 bases line up with TRBD2. The V segment lost 4 bases and the J segment 1 base; nucleotides outside the gene matches: 0. This CDR3 has 14 residues. Germline CDR1 and CDR2: MNHNY and SVGAGI (reference sequence). The CDR3 coding sequence is TGTGCCAGCAGTTGGACTAGCGGCCAAGAGACCCAGTACTTC. Protein product: CASSWTSGQETQYF.

V gene TRBV7-2 combines with J gene TRBJ1-5; D uncertain. The V end lost 1 base, the J end lost 2 bases, and 9 bases lay between the germline ends. The CDR3 loop spans 15 amino acids. Germline CDR1 SGHTA, CDR2 FQGNSA. As DNA, the CDR3 is TGTGCCAGCAGCTTAGGAGGCTTGGGCAATCAGCCCCAGCATTTT. Protein sequence: CASSLGGLGNQPQHF.

The CDR3 is CATTDPQGETQYF. Here the CDR3 DNA reads TGTGCCACAACGGACCCTCAGGGGGAGACCCAGTACTTC. This sequence joins TRBV10-3 and TRBJ2-5; maybe TRBD1 (6 bases). Germline CDR1 ENHRY, CDR2 SYGVKD. The CDR3 is 13 residues long. V dropped 10 bases and J dropped 5 bases, with 17 bases sitting between them.

This clone was seen a few times. The chain has TRBV10-3 and TRBJ1-1; TRBD1 aligns across 9 bases. This CDR3 is built from 13 residues. J was trimmed by 6 bases and V by 7 bases; bases with no gene match: 6. Per germline, CDR1 ENHRY and CDR2 SYGVKD. CDR3 region: CAIKVGQGAEAFF. CDR3 bases: TGTGCCATCAAGGTGGGACAGGGCGCTGAAGCTTTCTTT.

V gene TRBV10-3 combines with J gene TRBJ2-7, with 9 bases fitting TRBD2. The CDR3 totals 13 residues. V shed 2 bases and J 6 bases; nucleotides not matched to a gene: 2. Looked up from germline, CDR1 is ENHRY and CDR2 is SYGVKD. CDR3 sequence: CAISEGAGGEQYF. DNA of the CDR3: TGTGCCATCAGTGAGGGAGCGGGAGGCGAGCAGTACTTC.

J is TRBJ1-5 and V is TRBV6-1; possible D gene TRBD1, 5 bases. The CDR3 is made up of 13 amino acids. V was shortened by 4 bases and J by 3 bases, with 7 bases between the two germline ends. Germline CDR1 MNHNS, CDR2 SASEGT. In nucleotides, the CDR3 is TGTGCCAGCAGTGGACAGAACAATCAGCCCCAGCATTTT. This sequence encodes CASSGQNNQPQHF.

The CDR3 bases are TGTGCCAGCAGTTCCGGACAGGGCGGCACTGAAGCTTTCTTT. Translated, it gives CASSSGQGGTEAFF. The chain links TRBV6-6 to TRBJ1-1; 8 bases are a match to TRBD1. The germline V gene encodes CDR1 MNHNY and CDR2 SVGAGI (reference sequence). V shed 4 bases, J shed 4 bases, and the junction held 5 bases outside the gene matches. The CDR3 contains 14 residues.

The rearrangement joins TRBV5-4 to TRBJ2-1; 10 bases align to TRBD2. Germline trimming cut 4 bases from V and 10 bases from J; bases unmatched to any gene: 11. This CDR3 has 15 residues. Germline-derived CDR1 and CDR2 are SGHNT and YYREEE (reference sequence). CDR3 coding DNA: TGTGCCAGCAGCGATAAGCGGGGGGGCCCCAAGGAGCAGTTCTTC. As protein: CASSDKRGGPKEQFF.

The chain employs TRBV5-4 and TRBJ2-5, with D tentatively TRBD2 (6 bases). This CDR3 region has 13 residues. CDR1 and CDR2 from the germline V gene are SGHNT and YYREEE (reference sequence). V was shortened by 4 bases and J by 5 bases, with 12 bases between the two germline ends. Here the CDR3 DNA reads TGTGCCAGCAGCCCTCCGGGAGAGGAGACCCAGTACTTC. It translates to CASSPPGEETQYF.

The chain links TRBV6-6 to TRBJ2-3; TRBD1 aligns across 7 bases. Germline loops: CDR1 MNHNY, CDR2 SVGAGI (reference sequence). The CDR3 spans 16 residues. Germline trimming cut 7 bases from V and 5 bases from J; bases unmatched to any gene: 15. In DNA, the CDR3 is TGTGCCAGCACCCACGGAACGGGACAGCCTATAGATACGCAGTATTTT. It yields the protein CASTHGTGQPIDTQYF.

The chain joins TRBV10-2 to TRBJ2-3; 7 nucleotides line up with TRBD1. CDR3 size: 14 residues. Germline V gene data show CDR1 as WSHSY and CDR2 as SAAADI. The ends lost 5 bases at V and 7 bases at J; junction bases unmatched: 9. Here the CDR3 DNA reads TGCGCCAGCAGTTTCCCCGGGACAGAGAATACGCAGTATTTT. This translates into CASSFPGTENTQYF.

This sequence joins TRBV25-1 and TRBJ2-7; TRBD2 aligns across 7 bases. V shed 4 bases, J shed 7 bases, and the junction held 4 bases outside the gene matches. Germline V gene data show CDR1 as MGHDK and CDR2 as SYGVNS. The CDR3 is made up of 12 amino acids. CDR3 coding DNA: TGTGCCAGCAGTGGCTGGGGGGGGGAGCAGTACTTC. It encodes CASSGWGGEQYF.

The chain is built from TRBV11-2 and TRBJ2-7; TRBD1 matches 12 bases. The CDR3 spans 15 residues. Trimming took 4 bases from V and 3 from J; bases not matched to a gene: 4. Looked up from germline, CDR1 is SGHAT and CDR2 is FQNNGV. This chain's CDR3 is CASSWGQGANYEQYF. CDR3 sequence (DNA): TGTGCCAGCAGCTGGGGACAGGGGGCGAACTACGAGCAGTACTTC.

The chain couples TRBV18 to TRBJ2-4; 8 nucleotides match TRBD2. The V and J ends lost 3 bases and 1 base, in that order; junction bases with no gene match: 5. The CDR3 has 16 residues. Germline lookup yields CDR1 KGHSH and CDR2 LQKENI. The CDR3 DNA follows: TGTGCCAGCTCACCCCGGGGGGGGGCGGCCAAAAACATTCAGTACTTC. It is translated as CASSPRGGAAKNIQYF.